Following are 27 T cell receptor beta chains from one sample sequenced in a study of blood T cell repertoires in COVID-19. Profiling relied on immunoSEQ multiplex PCR, and the TCRdb table lists in-frame clones only, not all of them. The sample lists about 180,000 clones; 80% to 85% were seen once. The specimen was peripheral blood. The receptors come from an older woman with COVID-19, enrolled during active disease.

CDR3 bases: TGTGCCAGGATTAGCCAAGGACTAGCGGGAGGGCGGGAGCTGTTTTTT. Its translation: CARISQGLAGGRELFF. The genes are TRBV27 and TRBJ2-2, with TRBD2 matching 15 bases. The CDR3 is 16 residues long. Losses at the gene ends were 9 bases for V and 9 bases for J; bases not matched to a gene: 11. Germline V gene data show CDR1 as MNHEY and CDR2 as SMNVEV (reference sequence).

This chain connects TRBV6-5 to TRBJ2-1; 9 bases align to TRBD2. The V gene end was trimmed by 2 bases and the J gene end by 5 bases; junction bases not matched to a gene: 7. This CDR3 comprises 16 residues. Germline loops: CDR1 MNHEY, CDR2 SVGAGI. CDR3 sequence: CASSYGAGGPNNEQFF. DNA of the CDR3: TGTGCCAGCAGTTACGGGGCGGGAGGGCCTAACAATGAGCAGTTCTTC.

This chain joins TRBV5-1 and TRBJ2-3, with TRBD2 matching 8 bases. The junction had 10 bases not matched to a gene; V was cut back by 5 bases and J by 5 bases. This CDR3 comprises 15 residues. Germline V gene data show CDR1 as SGHRS and CDR2 as YFSETQ. The DNA for the CDR3 is TGCGCCAGCAGTAGCGGGGCGCCAAGGGGAGATACGCAGTATTTT. Its protein is CASSSGAPRGDTQYF.

The rearrangement uses TRBV28 and TRBJ1-2; D uncertain. There are 15 residues in the CDR3. Trimming shortened V by 6 bases and J by 2 bases, and 16 bases separated the two germline ends. CDR1 is MDHEN, CDR2 SYDVKM, per germline. The CDR3 region has the DNA TGTGCCAGCAGGGGCGGGAATGATGGCAACTATGGCTACACCTTC. Residues: CASRGGNDGNYGYTF.

The chain joins TRBV28 to TRBJ2-5, with unresolved D. The CDR3 is 17 amino acids. V was trimmed by 7 bases and J by 2 bases, leaving 23 bases between them. Germline-derived CDR1 and CDR2 are MDHEN and SYDVKM. The CDR3 protein is CASTTRDALAAQETQYF. DNA of the CDR3: TGTGCCAGCACGACTCGCGATGCCTTAGCCGCGCAAGAGACCCAGTACTTC.

This chain connects TRBV27 to TRBJ1-2; TRBD1 matches 9 bases. The germline CDR1 and CDR2 sequences are MNHEY and SMNVEV (reference sequence). J was trimmed by 2 bases and V by 2 bases; bases with no gene match: 3. CDR3 length: 15 residues. The CDR3 bases are TGTGCCAGCAGTTTAACCGGGACAGGGAACTATGGCTACACCTTC. Its translation: CASSLTGTGNYGYTF.

V usage is TRBV6-2 or TRBV6-3 and J usage is TRBJ1-2, with 8 bases that match TRBD1. Per the germline V gene, CDR1 is MNHEY and CDR2 is SVGEGT. The J segment lost 3 bases and the V segment lost 4 bases, leaving 7 bases of the junction unmatched. The CDR3 covers 15 residues. The CDR3 sequence: CASSSPGQGDYGYTF. CDR3 sequence (DNA): TGTGCCAGCAGTTCCCCCGGACAGGGAGACTATGGCTACACCTTC.

The chain combines TRBV2 with TRBJ1-2; tentatively, D is TRBD1 (5 bases). Germline lookup yields CDR1 SNHLY and CDR2 FYNNEI. Trimming removed 6 bases at V and 0 bases at J, with 11 bases between. This CDR3 has 14 residues. CDR3 loop: CASSATVSNYGYTF. The DNA for the CDR3 is TGTGCCAGCAGCGCGACAGTTTCTAACTATGGCTACACCTTC.

The V and J genes are TRBV6-2 or TRBV6-3 and TRBJ2-7, with a tentative D call TRBD1 (6 bases). The CDR3 has 15 amino acids. V lost 0 bases and J lost 3, with 12 bases in between. Germline lookup yields CDR1 MNHEY and CDR2 SVGEGT. The CDR3 loop is CASSYSRDKFYEQYF. The DNA of the CDR3 is TGTGCCAGCAGTTACTCGAGGGACAAATTCTACGAGCAGTACTTC.

This clone appeared a few times. This chain joins TRBV30 and TRBJ2-7; D is unclear. The CDR3 runs to 11 residues. Germline CDR1 is GTSNPN and CDR2 is SVGIG (reference sequence). V dropped 0 bases and J dropped 4 bases, with 4 bases sitting between them. CDR3 in amino acids: CAWSVAYEQYF. The CDR3 DNA reads as TGTGCCTGGAGTGTAGCGTACGAGCAGTACTTC.

This chain joins TRBV19 and TRBJ2-7, with 10 bases lining up with TRBD2. The CDR3 sequence is 15 residues long. Germline V gene lookup returns CDR1 LNHDA and CDR2 SQIVND (reference sequence). J gave up 6 bases and V 5 bases, and 10 bases lay outside the gene matches. The CDR3 sequence: CASSPAGGPVGEQYF. CDR3 bases: TGTGCCAGTAGTCCAGCGGGAGGGCCCGTGGGCGAGCAGTACTTC. Complete variable domain (other parts from reference TRBV19 and TRBJ2-7): DGGITQSPKYLFRKEGQNVTLSCEQNLNHDAMYWYRQDPGQGLRLIYYSQIVNDFQKGDIAEGYSVSREKKESFPLTVTSAQKNPTAFYLCASSPAGGPVGEQYFGPGTRLTVT.

CDR3 nucleotide sequence: TGTGCCAGCAGCAAGCCGGGACTAGCGGGACTCGGGACCCAGTACTTC. This gives the protein CASSKPGLAGLGTQYF. This chain uses TRBV2 with TRBJ2-5; TRBD2 aligns across 13 bases. The CDR3 is 16 residues long. Germline trimming cut 6 bases from V and 7 bases from J; bases unmatched to any gene: 11. The germline CDR1 and CDR2 sequences are SNHLY and FYNNEI.

The chain employs TRBV11-2 and TRBJ2-7; TRBD2 agrees at 13 bases. CDR1 is SGHAT and CDR2 is FQNNGV in the germline V gene. The CDR3 totals 15 residues. Trimming removed 5 bases from V and 8 bases from J; junction bases left unmatched: 9. Written as DNA, the CDR3 is TGTGCCAGCAGCACTCCGGGACTAGCGGGATCCCAGCAGTACTTC. Translating it yields CASSTPGLAGSQQYF.

This chain uses TRBV18 with TRBJ1-5, with 8 bases matching TRBD1. The length of the CDR3 is 16 residues. V gave up 0 bases and J gave up 4 bases; unmatched junction bases: 5. CDR1 is KGHSH, CDR2 LQKENI, per germline. CDR3 in amino acids: CASSPPTGEGNQPQHF. In DNA, the CDR3 is TGTGCCAGCTCACCACCGACAGGGGAGGGTAATCAGCCCCAGCATTTT.

The chain carries TRBV28 and TRBJ1-5, with 10 bases identical to TRBD1. CDR3 length: 17 residues. Per the germline V gene, CDR1 is MDHEN and CDR2 is SYDVKM. The V gene end was trimmed by 4 bases and the J gene end by 6 bases; junction bases not matched to a gene: 12. The CDR3 sequence: CASSSPGTGVIAQPQHF. CDR3 nucleotides: TGTGCCAGCAGTTCCCCCGGGACAGGGGTGATCGCTCAGCCCCAGCATTTT.

This clone turned up a few times. The chain uses TRBV7-2 and TRBJ2-1; maybe TRBD2 (7 bases). Germline loops: CDR1 SGHTA, CDR2 FQGNSA. V was shortened by 4 bases and J by 0 bases, with 16 bases between the two germline ends. This CDR3 spans 17 amino acids. CDR3 nucleotides: TGTGCCAGCAGCTCGGACAGTGGCGGGAGCTCCTACAATGAGCAGTTCTTC. It encodes CASSSDSGGSSYNEQFF.

The chain recombines TRBV5-1 with TRBJ2-1; 10 nucleotides align to TRBD2. The CDR3 loop spans 15 amino acids. The V and J ends lost 0 bases and 7 bases, in that order; junction bases with no gene match: 4. Germline V gives CDR1 SGHRS, CDR2 YFSETQ. The CDR3 DNA reads as TGCGCCAGCAGCTTGGCGGGACTAGCGACTAATGAGCAGTTCTTC. The encoded protein is CASSLAGLATNEQFF.

J is TRBJ2-3 and V is TRBV10-1; no reliable D call. V lost 0 bases and J 1 base, leaving 8 bases between the germline ends. CDR1 is WNHNN and CDR2 is SYGVQD in the germline V gene (reference sequence). This CDR3 has 15 amino acids. CDR3 bases: TGCGCCAGCAGTGAGTCGACTCATGGCACAGATACGCAGTATTTT. Amino acid sequence: CASSESTHGTDTQYF.

The V gene is TRBV18, the J gene TRBJ2-7; 7 bases map to TRBD1. The V gene end was trimmed by 3 bases and the J gene end by 3 bases; junction bases not matched to a gene: 8. The CDR3 consists of 15 residues. Germline assignment: CDR1 KGHSH and CDR2 LQKENI. CDR3 loop: CASSPVGQKHYEQYF. The DNA for the CDR3 is TGTGCCAGCTCACCGGTGGGACAGAAGCACTACGAGCAGTACTTC.

V usage is TRBV19 and J usage is TRBJ2-1; 14 bases fit TRBD2. The CDR3 is 16 residues long. Germline V gene sequence: CDR1 LNHDA, CDR2 SQIVND (reference sequence). V lost 2 bases, J lost 8 bases, and 5 bases stayed unmatched. CDR3 region: CASSIKGLAGEDEQFF. The CDR3 DNA follows: TGTGCCAGTAGTATAAAGGGACTAGCGGGAGAGGATGAGCAGTTCTTC.

V usage is TRBV2 and J usage is TRBJ2-5, with D maybe TRBD1 (6 bases). Germline V gene data show CDR1 as SNHLY and CDR2 as FYNNEI. The germline V and J ends were trimmed by 6 bases and 4 bases, with 18 bases remaining between them. CDR3 length: 15 amino acids. The CDR3 here is CASRGRNRVGETQYF. The DNA of the CDR3 is TGTGCCAGCAGGGGGCGTAACAGGGTCGGAGAGACCCAGTACTTC.

The chain has TRBV29-1 and TRBJ2-7; 8 positions agree with TRBD1. The CDR3 loop spans 12 amino acids. Germline V gene data show CDR1 as SQVTM and CDR2 as ANQGSEA. J was trimmed by 5 bases and V by 3 bases; bases with no gene match: 3. The DNA for the CDR3 is TGCAGCGTTGACCAGGGGGCCAACGAGCAGTACTTC. This sequence encodes CSVDQGANEQYF.

The chain recombines TRBV3-1 (or the pseudogene TRBV3-2) with TRBJ2-3; TRBD1 aligns across 7 bases. J lost 1 base, V lost 2 bases, and 3 bases had no gene match. Germline CDR1 and CDR2: LGHDT and YNNKEL (reference sequence). The CDR3 is 15 residues long. The CDR3 sequence: CASSQPGQGTDTQYF. CDR3 sequence (DNA): TGTGCCAGCAGCCAACCCGGACAGGGCACAGATACGCAGTATTTT.

The V and J genes are TRBV5-1 and TRBJ2-2, with D possibly being TRBD2 (6 bases). Trimming removed 4 bases at V and 4 bases at J, with 11 bases between. The CDR3 spans 14 residues. The germline gives CDR1 SGHRS, CDR2 YFSETQ. CDR3 region: CASSALGGTGELFF. The CDR3 DNA follows: TGCGCCAGCAGCGCCCTGGGGGGCACCGGGGAGCTGTTTTTT.

CDR3 sequence reads: CASSSPLAGGPEEQFF. The CDR3 nucleotides read TGCGCCAGCAGCTCCCCCTTAGCGGGAGGGCCGGAGGAGCAGTTCTTC. The V call is TRBV5-1, the J call TRBJ2-1; TRBD2 agrees at 11 bases. Per germline, CDR1 SGHRS and CDR2 YFSETQ. V dropped 3 bases and J dropped 10; count of bases not matched to a gene: 12. This CDR3 spans 16 amino acids.

J is TRBJ1-6 and V is TRBV7-9, with D hard to call. The CDR3 length is 13 residues. The ends were cut back, 8 bases at V and 7 bases at J, with 12 bases in the middle. Germline V lookup: CDR1 SEHNR, CDR2 FQNEAQ (reference sequence). CDR3 loop: CASGRGANSPLHF. The DNA of the CDR3 is TGTGCCAGCGGCCGGGGAGCGAATTCACCCCTCCACTTT.

The chain couples TRBV25-1 to TRBJ2-7; D is possibly TRBD2 (6 bases). The CDR3 loop spans 15 amino acids. V lost 1 base and J 3 bases, leaving 13 bases between the germline ends. CDR1 MGHDK and CDR2 SYGVNS come from the germline V gene. The DNA of the CDR3 is TGTGCCAGCAGTGAATCGCGGGGCAGGAGCTACGAGCAGTACTTC. Protein: CASSESRGRSYEQYF.